These T cell receptor beta chains were read from a single sample in a study of T cell changes during pregnancy in multiple sclerosis. Only in-frame clones appear in the TCRdb table, and some are missing; sequencing was by immunoSEQ multiplex PCR. The sample has tens of thousands of clones; 91% are singletons. The input for sequencing was peripheral blood, taken after pregnancy. These TCRs come from a female donor in good health, enrolled as a control in a pregnancy study. The CDR3 runs from the conserved cysteine through the conserved F or W. A D gene is named only where the DNA matches it firmly. Rows give clone size only sometimes, using once, few, many, or a class for an expanded clone.

-	TRBJ1-6	TRBV7-3	-	TGTGCCAGCAGCCCCAAAAAGGGAGCGGGCCCCACAAAACATAATTCACCCCTCCACTTT	CASSPKKGAGPTKHNSPLHF
-	TRBJ2-2	TRBV9	-	TGTGCCAGCAGTCCCCGTAGTAGCGGTTACACCGGGGAGCTGTTTTTT	CASSPRSSGYTGELFF
TRBD1	TRBJ2-1	TRBV9	-	TGTGCCAGCAGCCCCCGGGACAGGGCTTACAATGAGCAGTTCTTC	CASSPRDRAYNEQFF
TRBD1	TRBJ1-1	TRBV6-5	-	TGTGCCAGCAGACCACAGGGGTCAACTGAAGCTTTCTTT	CASRPQGSTEAFF
TRBD1	TRBJ2-2	TRBV11-2	-	TGTGCCAGCATCCGGGACAGGGGTACCACCGGGGAGCTGTTTTTT	CASIRDRGTTGELFF
-	TRBJ1-5	TRBV2	-	TGTGCCAGCAGTTTCACCAGGGTTTCGAGCAATCAGCCCCAGCATTTT	CASSFTRVSSNQPQHF
-	TRBJ1-1	TRBV6-6	-	TGTGCCAGCAGTTATCCCGAGATGAACACTGAAGCTTTCTTT	CASSYPEMNTEAFF
TRBD1	TRBJ1-2	TRBV6-5	-	TGTGCCAGCAGTTACCTAACAGGGGTTGGTGGCTACACCTTC	CASSYLTGVGGYTF
TRBD1	TRBJ1-6	TRBV11-2	-	TGTGCCAGCAGATTCCGGGACAGGGGTTCACCCCTCCACTTT	CASRFRDRGSPLHF
-	TRBJ2-1	TRBV5-4	-	TGTGCCAGCAGCTCCGGGGGCTACAATGAGCAGTTCTTC	CASSSGGYNEQFF
-	TRBJ2-1	TRBV6-6	-	TGTGCCAGCAGTTACTCAGAGGTGATGGGCAATGAGCAGTTCTTC	CASSYSEVMGNEQFF
-	TRBJ2-3	TRBV11-3	-	TGTGCCAGCAGCTTCTCCTTGCGGGGATACACAGATACGCAGTATTTT	CASSFSLRGYTDTQYF
TRBD1	TRBJ2-2	TRBV7-9	-	TGTGCCACCGGACAGGGTAAATCCGGGGAGCTGTTTTTT	CATGQGKSGELFF
-	TRBJ1-6	TRBV10-3	few	TGTGCCATCAGAACAGGGAATTCACCCCTCCACTTT	CAIRTGNSPLHF
TRBD2	TRBJ2-5	TRBV28	-	TGTGCCATTAACTCTGACGGGGGGCAAGAGACCCAGTACTTC	CAINSDGGQETQYF
-	TRBJ2-7	TRBV19	-	TGTGCCAGTAGCTATAGCGGCTCCTACGAGCAGTACTTC	CASSYSGSYEQYF
TRBD2	TRBJ2-1	TRBV27	-	TGTGCCAGCAGTTCGTCCGGGACTAACTACAATGAGCAGTTCTTC	CASSSSGTNYNEQFF
TRBD1	TRBJ1-2	TRBV7-9	-	TGTGCCAGTTCCGACAGGGTCTATGGCTACACCTTC	CASSDRVYGYTF
-	TRBJ1-1	TRBV10-3	-	TGTGCCATCAGGGAGGCGGGGGAGGACACTGAAGCTTTCTTT	CAIREAGEDTEAFF
TRBD2	TRBJ2-3	TRBV28	-	TGTGCCAGCAGTTTAACCCCTCGAGGACTAGCGGGCACAGATACGCAGTATTTT	CASSLTPRGLAGTDTQYF
-	TRBJ1-5	TRBV6-6	-	TGTGCCAGCACTGACAGTTCCAATCAGCCCCAGCATTTT	CASTDSSNQPQHF
-	TRBJ1-2	TRBV2	-	TGTGCCAGCAGTGAACTCAGGCCCTACACCTTC	CASSELRPYTF